Shown below are 14 T cell receptor beta chains from a single sample sequenced in a study of blood T cell repertoires in COVID-19. Data came from immunoSEQ multiplex PCR; TCRdb stores just in-frame clones and leaves some out. This table has some 210,000 clones, 84% appearing once. Sequencing input: peripheral blood. The source is a woman aged 45-65 years with active or convalescent COVID-19.

This chain links TRBV19 with TRBJ1-1, with D hard to call. The V gene's germline CDR1 is LNHDA and CDR2 SQIVND (reference sequence). The CDR3 has 16 residues. V was cut by 3 bases and J by 0 bases, with 14 bases left in between. The CDR3 is CASSISQRPMNTEAFF. CDR3 nucleotides: TGTGCCAGTAGTATTAGCCAGAGACCGATGAACACTGAAGCTTTCTTT.

V is TRBV12-5 and J is TRBJ2-3, with D perhaps TRBD1 (6 bases). Germline assignment: CDR1 LGHNT and CDR2 FRNRAP. CDR3 length equals 17 residues. Trimming took 1 base from V and 3 from J, leaving 17 bases between them. CDR3 sequence (DNA): TGTGCTAGTGGTTTGGGGACAGCCGGGGTAAGGACAGATACGCAGTATTTT. It encodes CASGLGTAGVRTDTQYF. The variable domain in full, completed from reference TRBV12-5 and TRBJ2-3, reads DARVTQTPRHKVTEMGQEVTMRCQPILGHNTVFWYRQTMMQGLELLAYFRNRAPLDDSGMPKDRFSAEMPDATLATLKIQPSEPRDSAVYFCASGLGTAGVRTDTQYFGPGTRLTVL.

The gene calls are TRBV3-1 (or the pseudogene TRBV3-2) and TRBJ1-1, with D possibly matching TRBD1 (5 bases). This CDR3 has 13 residues. Trimming took 0 bases from V and 10 from J, leaving 12 bases between them. The germline CDR1 and CDR2 sequences are LGHDT and YNNKEL (reference sequence). The CDR3 region has the DNA TGTGCCAGCAGCCAAGACGGGGGAGGTGGAGCTTTCTTT. It yields the protein CASSQDGGGGAFF.

This chain links TRBV27 with TRBJ2-1, with TRBD2 identical over 8 bases. The J segment lost 2 bases and the V segment lost 4 bases, leaving 7 bases of the junction unmatched. The CDR3 is 16 residues long. Germline V gene data show CDR1 as MNHEY and CDR2 as SMNVEV (reference sequence). The CDR3 coding sequence is TGTGCCAGCAGTTCAATCAGCGGGAGCCCCTACAATGAGCAGTTCTTC. This gives the protein CASSSISGSPYNEQFF.

The chain is built from TRBV6-6 and TRBJ1-5; TRBD1 aligns across 8 bases. CDR1 is MNHNY, CDR2 SVGAGI, per germline (reference sequence). The CDR3 runs 15 residues. J was trimmed by 1 base and V by 5 bases; bases with no gene match: 4. The CDR3 spells CASSLHRGSNQPQHF. CDR3 bases: TGTGCCAGCAGTCTACACAGGGGGAGCAATCAGCCCCAGCATTTT.

The genes are TRBV27 and TRBJ1-2; TRBD1 matches 7 bases. After removal of 5 bases from V and 5 bases from J, the junction contained 11 bases not matched to a gene. CDR1 and CDR2 from the germline V gene are MNHEY and SMNVEV (reference sequence). This CDR3 contains 15 residues. The CDR3 nucleotides read TGTGCCAGCAGTCAAGCCCCGGACAGGTCGTATGGCTACACCTTC. Its translation is CASSQAPDRSYGYTF.

J is TRBJ1-5 and V is TRBV6-5; D possibly corresponds to TRBD1 (5 bases). V dropped 8 bases and J dropped 4 bases, with 9 bases sitting between them. Germline CDR1 and CDR2: MNHEY and SVGAGI. This CDR3 spans 12 amino acids. The CDR3 region is CASGGLNQPQHF. The CDR3 DNA follows: TGTGCCAGCGGGGGACTGAATCAGCCCCAGCATTTT.

The genes are TRBV12-5 and TRBJ2-2; TRBD2 agrees at 12 bases. In germline, CDR1 is LGHNT, CDR2 FRNRAP. The CDR3 consists of 18 residues. V lost 4 bases to trimming and J lost 8 bases; unmatched junction nucleotides: 14. The CDR3 loop is CASGSLGLAGGPMGELFF. For the CDR3, the DNA is TGTGCTAGTGGTTCCCTCGGGCTAGCGGGGGGGCCCATGGGGGAGCTGTTTTTT.

V is TRBV18 and J is TRBJ2-2; D may be TRBD2 (6 bases). V lost 5 bases, J lost 7 bases, and 17 bases lay in between. The CDR3 has 15 amino acids. CDR1 and CDR2 from the germline V gene are KGHSH and LQKENI. CDR3 nucleotide sequence: TGTGCCAGCTCAGCCGGGACTCGGGGCGGCGGGGAGCTGTTTTTT. This codes for CASSAGTRGGGELFF. The whole variable domain, remainder taken from reference TRBV18 and TRBJ2-2, is NAGVMQNPRHLVRRRGQEARLRCSPMKGHSHVYWYRQLPEEGLKFMVYLQKENIIDESGMPKERFSAEFPKEGPSILRIQQVVRGDSAAYFCASSAGTRGGGELFFGEGSRLTVL.

The chain links TRBV3-1 (or the pseudogene TRBV3-2) to TRBJ1-2; D possibly corresponds to TRBD1 (5 bases). The CDR3 runs to 13 residues. The V and J ends lost 8 bases and 2 bases respectively, with 12 bases between them. Germline loops: CDR1 LGHDT, CDR2 YNNKEL (reference sequence). DNA for the CDR3: TGTGCCAGCCGGCGGGGACTGAACTATGGCTACACCTTC. This gives the protein CASRRGLNYGYTF.

This chain connects TRBV28 to TRBJ2-7; D is undetermined. This CDR3 spans 14 amino acids. Germline V CDR1 and CDR2: MDHEN, SYDVKM. Trimming removed 2 bases at V and 1 base at J, with 9 bases between. CDR3 coding DNA: TGTGCCAGCAGTTTAACCGGGTTGTCCTACGAGCAGTACTTC. Amino acids: CASSLTGLSYEQYF.

The chain uses TRBV10-2 and TRBJ2-7; 8 positions agree with TRBD2. The germline gives CDR1 WSHSY, CDR2 SAAADI. CDR3 length: 15 amino acids. J was trimmed by 0 bases and V by 3 bases; bases with no gene match: 4. DNA for the CDR3: TGCGCCAGCAGTGACGGCGGGGGGAGCTCCTACGAGCAGTACGTC. The encoded protein is CASSDGGGSSYEQYV.

CDR3 in amino acids: CATSRTPMGAGRETQYF. CDR3 in DNA: TGTGCCACCAGCAGAACACCCATGGGAGCGGGGAGAGAGACCCAGTACTTC. The rearrangement uses TRBV15 and TRBJ2-5, with 7 nucleotides matching TRBD2. Germline V lookup: CDR1 LNHNV, CDR2 YYDKDF (reference sequence). V was clipped by 2 bases and J by 4 bases; unmatched bases: 13. The CDR3 consists of 17 residues.

V usage is TRBV19 and J usage is TRBJ1-1; 8 bases agree with TRBD1. The V segment lost 10 bases and the J segment 3 bases; nucleotides outside the gene matches: 7. Germline V CDR1 and CDR2: LNHDA, SQIVND (reference sequence). The CDR3 sequence is 13 residues long. The CDR3 region is CATKTGVYTEAFF. The CDR3 bases are TGTGCCACCAAGACAGGGGTCTACACTGAAGCTTTCTTT.